This TCR beta chain appears in the sequencing data of a study of T cells after yellow fever vaccination. Comments on this clonotype: Its cognate antigen is unknown.

Universal primer sites and UMIs were introduced during 5'RACE template-switching synthesis of TCR cDNA. TCRdb called the 5' RACE reads again in MiXCR, with one record for every CDR3 protein. Of 250,000 to 350,000 distinct CDR3 sequences in the sample, roughly 6.8% were seen once. The CDR3 has 16 residues. Germline V gives CDR1 SGHAT, CDR2 FQNNGV. The V end lost 4 bases, the J end lost 7 bases, and 19 bases lay between the germline ends. Notes on the study in general: Abundant contaminating clonotypes from the bulk population could appear in FACS-sorted repertoires. By day 5 rather than day 15, the secondary response had peaked, though it was weaker.

This TCR was recovered from a man aged 18 to 30 who received the YFV17D yellow fever vaccine. This rearrangement joins TRBV11-2 to TRBJ1-4; D is perhaps TRBD1 (6 bases). The sample here was PBMCs, taken more than 40 days after the first yellow fever vaccination. The CDR3 DNA follows: TGTGCCAGCAGCTACGGGGAGGGGGTTGATCCTGAAAAACTGTTTTTT. This translates into CASSYGEGVDPEKLFF.